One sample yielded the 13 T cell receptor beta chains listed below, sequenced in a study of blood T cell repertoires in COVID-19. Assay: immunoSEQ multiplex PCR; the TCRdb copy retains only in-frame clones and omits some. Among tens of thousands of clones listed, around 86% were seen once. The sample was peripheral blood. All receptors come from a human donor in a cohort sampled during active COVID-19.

The CDR3 nucleotides are TGTGCCAGCAGCTTAACCATGAACACTGAAGCTTTCTTT. It specifies CASSLTMNTEAFF. The chain recombines TRBV7-3 with TRBJ1-1; no clear D gene. Germline CDR1 SGHTA, CDR2 FQGTGA. V lost 0 bases and J lost 0, with 2 bases in between. The CDR3 is 13 amino acids.

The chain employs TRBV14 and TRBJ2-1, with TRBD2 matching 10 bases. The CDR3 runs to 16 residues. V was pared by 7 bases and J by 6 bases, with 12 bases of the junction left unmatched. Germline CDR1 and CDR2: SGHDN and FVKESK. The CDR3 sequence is CASTSADLAGVNEQFF. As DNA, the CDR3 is TGTGCCAGCACTTCGGCAGATCTAGCGGGGGTCAATGAGCAGTTCTTC. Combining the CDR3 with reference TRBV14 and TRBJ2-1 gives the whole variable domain EAGVTQFPSHSVIEKGQTVTLRCDPISGHDNLYWYRRVMGKEIKFLLHFVKESKQDESGMPNNRFLAERTGGTYSTLKVQPAELEDSGVYFCASTSADLAGVNEQFFGPGTRLTVL.

This CDR3 is CASRGQGLDEKLFF. The CDR3 nucleotides are TGTGCCAGCAGAGGACAGGGATTGGATGAAAAACTGTTTTTT. The chain employs TRBV6-5 and TRBJ1-4; 8 positions match TRBD1. CDR1 and CDR2 (germline): MNHEY, SVGAGI. This CDR3 is 14 amino acids long. V was pared by 6 bases and J by 6 bases, with 6 bases of the junction left unmatched.

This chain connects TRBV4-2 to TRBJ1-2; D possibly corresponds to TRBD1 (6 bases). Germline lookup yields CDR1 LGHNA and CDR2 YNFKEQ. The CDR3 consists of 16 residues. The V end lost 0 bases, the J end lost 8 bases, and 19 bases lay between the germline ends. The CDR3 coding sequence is TGTGCCAGCAGCCAAGAAAGGAACAGGGAAGTAGGAGGCTACACCTTC. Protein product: CASSQERNREVGGYTF.

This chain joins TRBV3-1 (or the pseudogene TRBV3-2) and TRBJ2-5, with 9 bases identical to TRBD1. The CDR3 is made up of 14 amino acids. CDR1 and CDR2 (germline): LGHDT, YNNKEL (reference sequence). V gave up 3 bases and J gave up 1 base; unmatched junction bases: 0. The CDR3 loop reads CASSQTGGQETQYF. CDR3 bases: TGTGCCAGCAGCCAGACAGGGGGCCAAGAGACCCAGTACTTC.

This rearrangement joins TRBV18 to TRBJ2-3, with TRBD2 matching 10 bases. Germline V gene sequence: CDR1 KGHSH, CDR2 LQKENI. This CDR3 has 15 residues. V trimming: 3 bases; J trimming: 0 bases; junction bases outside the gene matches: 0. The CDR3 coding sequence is TGTGCCAGCTCACCTAGCGGGGGGAGCACAGATACGCAGTATTTT. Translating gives CASSPSGGSTDTQYF.

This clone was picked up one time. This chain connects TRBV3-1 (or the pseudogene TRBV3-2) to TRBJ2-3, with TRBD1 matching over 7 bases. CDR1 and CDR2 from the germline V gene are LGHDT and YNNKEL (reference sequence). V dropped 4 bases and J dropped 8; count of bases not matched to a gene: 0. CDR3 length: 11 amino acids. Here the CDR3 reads CASSRQGTQYF. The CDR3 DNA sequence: TGTGCCAGCAGCCGACAGGGTACGCAGTATTTT.

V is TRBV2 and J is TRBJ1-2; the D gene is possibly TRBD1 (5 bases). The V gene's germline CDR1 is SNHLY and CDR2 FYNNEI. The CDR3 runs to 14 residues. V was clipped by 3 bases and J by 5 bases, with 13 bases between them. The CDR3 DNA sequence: TGTGCCAGCAGTGAGGGCAGGGCTGTATATGGCTACACCTTC. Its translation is CASSEGRAVYGYTF. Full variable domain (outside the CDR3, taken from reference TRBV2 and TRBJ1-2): EPEVTQTPSHQVTQMGQEVILRCVPISNHLYFYWYRQILGQKVEFLVSFYNNEISEKSEIFDDQFSVERPDGSNFTLKIRSTKLEDSAMYFCASSEGRAVYGYTFGSGTRLTVV.

As DNA, the CDR3 is TGTGCCACCCTGTGGCTGGGAGATGAAAAACTGTTTTTT. As protein: CATLWLGDEKLFF. The chain is built from TRBV7-9 and TRBJ1-4; D unclear. Deletions cut 10 bases from V and 6 bases from J, with 15 bases between. The CDR3 sequence is 13 residues long. The V gene's germline CDR1 is SEHNR and CDR2 FQNEAQ (reference sequence).

The CDR3: CASSLGATGGTEAFF. CDR3 nucleotides: TGCGCCAGCAGCTTGGGGGCCACAGGCGGCACTGAAGCTTTCTTT. This rearrangement joins TRBV5-1 to TRBJ1-1, with D possibly matching TRBD1 (5 bases). Trimming took 0 bases from V and 4 from J, leaving 13 bases between them. CDR1 SGHRS and CDR2 YFSETQ come from the germline V gene. The CDR3 is 15 residues long.

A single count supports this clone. The CDR3 DNA follows: TGTGCCAGCAGTTATGAGGCCCCTGGCTATGGCTACACCTTC. Its translation: CASSYEAPGYGYTF. The J gene is TRBJ1-2, the V gene TRBV6-1; D remains unclear. The CDR3 has 14 amino acids. Looked up from germline, CDR1 is MNHNS and CDR2 is SASEGT. The V gene lost 5 bases and the J gene lost 4 bases, with 14 bases spanning the gap.

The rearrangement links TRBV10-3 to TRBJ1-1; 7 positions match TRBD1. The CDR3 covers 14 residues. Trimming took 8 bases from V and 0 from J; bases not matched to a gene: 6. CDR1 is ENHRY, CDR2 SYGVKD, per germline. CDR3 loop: CAICPDRLNTEAFF. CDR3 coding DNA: TGTGCCATCTGCCCGGACAGGCTGAACACTGAAGCTTTCTTT.

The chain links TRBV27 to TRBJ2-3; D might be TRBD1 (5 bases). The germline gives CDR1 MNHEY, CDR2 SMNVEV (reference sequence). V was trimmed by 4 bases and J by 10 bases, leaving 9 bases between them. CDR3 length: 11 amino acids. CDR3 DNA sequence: TGTGCCAGCAGTTGGGGCGGAGCGCAGTATTTT. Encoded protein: CASSWGGAQYF.